A single sample is the source of the 7 T cell receptor beta chains below, sequenced in a study of tissue T cells after allogeneic stem cell transplantation. Sequenced by immunoSEQ multiplex PCR; TCRdb stores in-frame clones only, minus some. The sample consists of around 10,000 clones, roughly two fifths of them appearing once. Indicated time point: mouse harvest day 7 after allogeneic transplant. Each mouse received 10^7 T-cell-depleted marrow cells plus 10^6 splenic CD5+ T cells by tail vein. Sequencing was done on a sample of skin. The origin of the receptors is a female BALB/c mouse given C57BL/6 T cells with graft-versus-host disease after an allogeneic hematopoietic cell transplant.

This clone was counted only a few times. Genes and germline are mouse. From the germline J gene comes the end of the CDR3, since the read stops 1 residue before it. The chain has TRBV13-3 and TRBJ2-5; TRBD1 agrees at 9 bases. CDR1 and CDR2 (germline): NNHDY, SYVADS. The CDR3 is made up of 14 amino acids. V trimming: 0 bases; J trimming: 5 bases; junction bases outside the gene matches: 1. The covered CDR3 bases are TGTGCCAGCAGTGATGACAGGGGGCGAGACACCCAGTAC. The encoded protein is CASSDDRGRDTQY. In full, the CDR3 is CASSDDRGRDTQYF.

In its sample, this clone was seen a few times. The gene symbols are mouse symbols. The read is 1 residue too short to cover the CDR3 end, so that end is filled in from the germline J gene. V usage is TRBV19 and J usage is TRBJ2-7, with TRBD1 as a possible D gene (5 bases). With 1 base removed from V and 7 bases from J, the gap between germline ends came to 15 bases. CDR1 FNHDT and CDR2 SITEND come from the germline V gene (reference sequence). The CDR3 is 14 amino acids. Partial CDR3 DNA: TGTGCCAGCAGTATACCCCCTTCGGAGGGGGAACAGTAC. It is translated as CASSIPPSEGEQY. The full CDR3 reads CASSIPPSEGEQYF.

Sample share makes this clone medium-sized (0.01 to 0.1%). Mouse names are used for the genes. The CDR3 DNA, read in part, is TGTGCCAGCAAGACTGGGGGGGTGTATGAACAGTAC. Protein: CASKTGGVYEQY. In full, the CDR3 reads CASKTGGVYEQYF. The chain couples TRBV2 to TRBJ2-7; 11 bases agree with TRBD2. The read ends 1 residue early relative to the CDR3; the germline J gene fills the gap. Germline assignment: CDR1 LGHNA and CDR2 YSYQKL. CDR3 length equals 13 residues. J lost 4 bases, V lost 7 bases, and 3 bases had no gene match.

This clone rates as medium-sized (0.01 to 0.1%). The gene symbols are mouse symbols. The CDR3 end is not reached by the read, which stops 1 residue before it; the germline J gene fills it in. The rearrangement links TRBV26 to TRBJ2-7; the D gene could be TRBD1 or TRBD2 (5 bases each). The germline V gene has CDR1 KGHPV and CDR2 FQNQEV (reference sequence). The CDR3 is 13 residues long. Trimming left V 4 bases short and J 1 base short, with 8 bases between. The CDR3 reads CASSPGPSYEQYF. CDR3 bases read: TGTGCCAGCAGTCCGGGACCATCCTATGAACAGTAC.

In this sample, this clone turned up a few times. Genes here carry mouse names. The read stops 1 residue short of the end of the CDR3; the missing end is completed from the germline J gene. The rearrangement links TRBV5 to TRBJ2-4; 11 nucleotides align to TRBD2. Germline lookup yields CDR1 LGHNA and CDR2 YNLKQL (reference sequence). CDR3 size: 16 residues. Trimming cost V 3 bases and J 0 bases; bases outside gene matches: 2. CDR3 DNA (partial): TGTGCCAGCAGCCAGGACTGGGGGGCTAGTCAAAACACCTTGTAC. Its protein is CASSQDWGASQNTLY. The whole CDR3 sequence reads CASSQDWGASQNTLYF.

This clone came up a few times. Gene labels here are mouse ones. The observed sequence ends 1 residue before the CDR3 terminus, with the missing tail filled in from the germline J gene. The V and J genes are TRBV13-2 and TRBJ1-4, with D possibly matching TRBD1 (5 bases). Germline V gene sequence: CDR1 NNHNN, CDR2 SYGAGS (reference sequence). The length of the CDR3 is 15 residues. V was pared by 2 bases and J by 0 bases, with 8 bases between. CDR3 protein: CASGEQGISNERLFF. The DNA read from the CDR3 is TGTGCCAGCGGTGAGCAGGGAATTTCCAACGAAAGATTATTT.

This clone was counted a few times. Gene names and germline refer to mouse. With the read ending 1 residue before the CDR3 end, the germline J gene is used to fill in that end. This rearrangement joins TRBV24 to TRBJ2-3; 9 bases align to TRBD2. J was trimmed by 1 base and V by 0 bases; bases with no gene match: 5. The CDR3 runs to 17 residues. Germline CDR1 reads KGHTA; CDR2 reads FRNEEI. The DNA read from the CDR3 is TGTGCCAGCAGTCTGTATCGACTGGGGGTGGGTGCAGAAACGCTGTAT. Its translation: CASSLYRLGVGAETLY. The CDR3 in its entirety is CASSLYRLGVGAETLYF.